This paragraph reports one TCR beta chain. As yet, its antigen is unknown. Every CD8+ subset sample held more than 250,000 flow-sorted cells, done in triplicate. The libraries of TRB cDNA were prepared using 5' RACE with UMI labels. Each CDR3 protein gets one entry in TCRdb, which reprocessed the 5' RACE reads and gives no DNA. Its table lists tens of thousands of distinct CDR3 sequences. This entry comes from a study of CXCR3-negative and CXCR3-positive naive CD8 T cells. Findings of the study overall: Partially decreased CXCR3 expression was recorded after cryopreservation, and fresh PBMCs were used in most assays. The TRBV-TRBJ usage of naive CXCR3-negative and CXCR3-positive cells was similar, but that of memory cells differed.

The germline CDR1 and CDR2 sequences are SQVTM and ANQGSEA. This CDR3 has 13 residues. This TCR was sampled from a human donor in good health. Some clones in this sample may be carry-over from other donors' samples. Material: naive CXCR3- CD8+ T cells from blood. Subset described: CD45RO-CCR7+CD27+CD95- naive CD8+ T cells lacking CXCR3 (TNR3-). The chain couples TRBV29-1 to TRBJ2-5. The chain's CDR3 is CSVVWQTQETQYF.